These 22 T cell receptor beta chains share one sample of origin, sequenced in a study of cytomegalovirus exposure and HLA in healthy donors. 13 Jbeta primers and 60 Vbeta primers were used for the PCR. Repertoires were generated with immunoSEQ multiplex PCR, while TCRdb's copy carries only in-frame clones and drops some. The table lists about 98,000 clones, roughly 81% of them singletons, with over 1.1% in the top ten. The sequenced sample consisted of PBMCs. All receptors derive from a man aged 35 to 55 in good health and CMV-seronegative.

The CDR3, as DNA: TGTGCCAGCAGCTCCAGCAGGGGGTGTGAGCAGTTCTTC. Translated: CASSSSRGCEQFF. The chain is built from TRBV7-8 and TRBJ2-1; TRBD1 agrees at 7 bases. This CDR3 is built from 13 residues. Losses at the gene ends were 4 bases for V and 9 bases for J; bases not matched to a gene: 6. Germline CDR1 is SGHVS and CDR2 is FQNEAQ.

CDR3 DNA sequence: TGCGCCAGCAGCGCCAGGGCTCGCGAAAACATTCAGTACTTC. Translating gives CASSARARENIQYF. The chain recombines TRBV4-1 with TRBJ2-4; TRBD1 might be the D (5 bases). Trimming took 5 bases from V and 5 from J, leaving 13 bases between them. The CDR3 spans 14 residues. The germline CDR1 and CDR2 sequences are MGHRA and YSYEKL.

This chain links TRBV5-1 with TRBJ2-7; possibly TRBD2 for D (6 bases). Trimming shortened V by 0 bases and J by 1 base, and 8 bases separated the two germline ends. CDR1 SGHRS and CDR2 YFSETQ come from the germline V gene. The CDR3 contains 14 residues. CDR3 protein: CASSLVGSSYEQYF. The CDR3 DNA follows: TGCGCCAGCAGCTTGGTCGGGAGTTCCTACGAGCAGTACTTC.

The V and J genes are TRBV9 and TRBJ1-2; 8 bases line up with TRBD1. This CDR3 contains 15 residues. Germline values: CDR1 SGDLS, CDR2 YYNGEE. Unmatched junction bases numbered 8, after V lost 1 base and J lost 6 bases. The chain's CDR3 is CASSVPSGGVDGYTF. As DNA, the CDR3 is TGTGCCAGCAGCGTACCCTCAGGGGGCGTAGATGGCTACACCTTC.

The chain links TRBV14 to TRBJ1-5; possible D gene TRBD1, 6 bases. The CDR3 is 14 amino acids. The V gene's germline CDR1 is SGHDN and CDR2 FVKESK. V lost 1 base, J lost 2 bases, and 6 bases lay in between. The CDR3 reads CASSQAGGNQPQHF. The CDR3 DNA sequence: TGTGCCAGCAGCCAAGCAGGGGGCAATCAGCCCCAGCATTTT.

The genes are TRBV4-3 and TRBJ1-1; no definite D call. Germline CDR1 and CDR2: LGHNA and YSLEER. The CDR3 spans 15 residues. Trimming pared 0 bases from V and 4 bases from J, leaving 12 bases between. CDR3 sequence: CASSQEVQIVTEAFF. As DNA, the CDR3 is TGCGCCAGCAGCCAAGAAGTACAGATCGTCACTGAAGCTTTCTTT.

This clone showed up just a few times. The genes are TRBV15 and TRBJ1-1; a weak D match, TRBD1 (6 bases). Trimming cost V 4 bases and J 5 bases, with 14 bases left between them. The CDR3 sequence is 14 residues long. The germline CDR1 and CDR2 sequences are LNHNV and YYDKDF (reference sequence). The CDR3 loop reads CATSKGGLGTEAFF. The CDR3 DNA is TGTGCCACCAGCAAGGGGGGGCTCGGGACTGAAGCTTTCTTT.

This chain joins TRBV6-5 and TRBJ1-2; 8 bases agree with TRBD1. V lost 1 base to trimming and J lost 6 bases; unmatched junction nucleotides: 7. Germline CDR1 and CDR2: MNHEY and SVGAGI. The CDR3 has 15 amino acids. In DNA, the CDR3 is TGTGCCAGCAGTTACTTAAGGACAGGGCCACATGGCTACACCTTC. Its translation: CASSYLRTGPHGYTF.

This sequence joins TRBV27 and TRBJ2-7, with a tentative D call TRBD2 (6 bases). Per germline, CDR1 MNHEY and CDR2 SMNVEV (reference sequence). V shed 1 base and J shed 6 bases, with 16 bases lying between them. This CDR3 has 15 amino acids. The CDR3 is CASSLFGTQRREQYF. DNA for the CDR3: TGTGCCAGCAGTTTATTTGGGACTCAGCGCCGCGAGCAGTACTTC.

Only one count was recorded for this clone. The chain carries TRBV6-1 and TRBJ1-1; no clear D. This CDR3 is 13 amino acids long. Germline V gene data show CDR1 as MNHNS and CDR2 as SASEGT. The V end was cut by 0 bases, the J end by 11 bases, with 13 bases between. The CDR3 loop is CASSEAGGRYAFF. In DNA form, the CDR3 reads TGTGCCAGCAGTGAAGCTGGAGGCAGGTACGCTTTCTTT.

The CDR3 bases are TGTGCCGGTTCGACAGGGATAGGGCAGCCCCAGCATTTT. This translates into CAGSTGIGQPQHF. The gene calls are TRBV19 and TRBJ1-5, with 7 bases that match TRBD1. From germline, CDR1 is LNHDA and CDR2 SQIVND (reference sequence). Germline trimming cut 11 bases from V and 7 bases from J; bases unmatched to any gene: 11. The CDR3 consists of 13 residues.

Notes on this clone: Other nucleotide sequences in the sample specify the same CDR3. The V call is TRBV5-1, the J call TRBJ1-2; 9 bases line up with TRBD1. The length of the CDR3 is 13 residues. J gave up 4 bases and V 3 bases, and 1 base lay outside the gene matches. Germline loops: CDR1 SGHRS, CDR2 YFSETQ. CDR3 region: CASSSGQGYGYTF. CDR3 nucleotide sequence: TGCGCCAGCAGCTCGGGACAGGGCTATGGCTACACCTTC.

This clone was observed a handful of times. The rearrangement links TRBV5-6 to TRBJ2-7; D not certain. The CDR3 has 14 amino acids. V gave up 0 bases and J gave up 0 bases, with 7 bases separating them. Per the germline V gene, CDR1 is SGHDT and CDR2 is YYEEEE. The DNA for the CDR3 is TGTGCCAGCAGCTTGGTTCGGAGCTCCTACGAGCAGTACTTC. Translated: CASSLVRSSYEQYF.

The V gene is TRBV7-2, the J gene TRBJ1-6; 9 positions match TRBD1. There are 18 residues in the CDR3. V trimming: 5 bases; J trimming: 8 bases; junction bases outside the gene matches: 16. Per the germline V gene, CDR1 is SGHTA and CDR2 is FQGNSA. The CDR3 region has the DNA TGTGCCAGCAGCAAAACCGGGACAGGGTTAGGGGTGTATTCACCCCTCCACTTT. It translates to CASSKTGTGLGVYSPLHF.

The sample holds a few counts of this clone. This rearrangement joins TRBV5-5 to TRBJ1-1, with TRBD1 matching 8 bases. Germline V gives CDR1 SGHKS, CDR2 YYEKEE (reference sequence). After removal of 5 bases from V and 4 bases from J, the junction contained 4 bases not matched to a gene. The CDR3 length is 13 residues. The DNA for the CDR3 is TGTGCCAGCAGGTTCACAGGGGGCACTGAAGCTTTCTTT. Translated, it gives CASRFTGGTEAFF.

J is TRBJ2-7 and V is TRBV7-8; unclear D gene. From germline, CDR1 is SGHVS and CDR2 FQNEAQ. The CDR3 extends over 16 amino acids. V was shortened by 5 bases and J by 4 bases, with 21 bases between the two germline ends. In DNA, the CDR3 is TGTGCCAGCAGCACCAACAGACCCCTACCCCAGTACGAGCAGTACTTC. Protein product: CASSTNRPLPQYEQYF.

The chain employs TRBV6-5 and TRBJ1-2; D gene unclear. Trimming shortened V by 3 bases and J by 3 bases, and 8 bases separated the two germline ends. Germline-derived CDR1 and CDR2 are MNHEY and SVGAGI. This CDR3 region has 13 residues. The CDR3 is CASSYTRDYGYTF. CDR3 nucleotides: TGTGCCAGCAGTTATACCCGGGACTATGGCTACACCTTC.

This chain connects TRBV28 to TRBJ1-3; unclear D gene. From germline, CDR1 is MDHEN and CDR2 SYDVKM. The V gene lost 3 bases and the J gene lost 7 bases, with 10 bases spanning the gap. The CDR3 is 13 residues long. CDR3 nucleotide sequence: TGTGCCAGCAGTTTGTCAGGTCGGAACACCATATATTTT. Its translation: CASSLSGRNTIYF.

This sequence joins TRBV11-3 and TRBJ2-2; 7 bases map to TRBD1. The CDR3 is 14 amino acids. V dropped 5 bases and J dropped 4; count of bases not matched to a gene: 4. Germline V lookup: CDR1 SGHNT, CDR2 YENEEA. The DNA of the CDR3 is TGTGCCAGCAGCCTCGACAGGGCCACCGGGGAGCTGTTTTTT. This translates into CASSLDRATGELFF. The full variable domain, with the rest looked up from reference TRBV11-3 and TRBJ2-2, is EAGVVQSPRYKIIEKKQPVAFWCNPISGHNTLYWYLQNLGQGPELLIRYENEEAVDDSQLPKDRFSAERLKGVDSTLKIQPAELGDSAVYLCASSLDRATGELFFGEGSRLTVL.

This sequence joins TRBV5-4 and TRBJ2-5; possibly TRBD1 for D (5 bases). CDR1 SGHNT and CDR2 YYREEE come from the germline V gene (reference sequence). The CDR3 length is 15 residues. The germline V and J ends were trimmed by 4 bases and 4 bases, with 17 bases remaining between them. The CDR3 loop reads CASSGSGYDGETQYF. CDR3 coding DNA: TGTGCCAGCAGCGGATCAGGGTATGACGGAGAGACCCAGTACTTC.

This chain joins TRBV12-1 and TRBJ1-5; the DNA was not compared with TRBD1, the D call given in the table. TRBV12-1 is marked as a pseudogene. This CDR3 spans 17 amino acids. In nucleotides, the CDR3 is TGTGCCAGCAGGTTCCGGGACAGGGGGAGAAGCAATCAGCCCCAGCATTTT. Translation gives CASRFRDRGRSNQPQHF.

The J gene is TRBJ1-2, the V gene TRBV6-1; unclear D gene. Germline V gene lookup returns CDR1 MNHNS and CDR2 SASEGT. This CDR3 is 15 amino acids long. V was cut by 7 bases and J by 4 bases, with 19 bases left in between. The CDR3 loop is CASKMGTPSGYGYTF. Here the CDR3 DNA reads TGTGCCAGCAAAATGGGCACCCCCAGCGGCTATGGCTACACCTTC.